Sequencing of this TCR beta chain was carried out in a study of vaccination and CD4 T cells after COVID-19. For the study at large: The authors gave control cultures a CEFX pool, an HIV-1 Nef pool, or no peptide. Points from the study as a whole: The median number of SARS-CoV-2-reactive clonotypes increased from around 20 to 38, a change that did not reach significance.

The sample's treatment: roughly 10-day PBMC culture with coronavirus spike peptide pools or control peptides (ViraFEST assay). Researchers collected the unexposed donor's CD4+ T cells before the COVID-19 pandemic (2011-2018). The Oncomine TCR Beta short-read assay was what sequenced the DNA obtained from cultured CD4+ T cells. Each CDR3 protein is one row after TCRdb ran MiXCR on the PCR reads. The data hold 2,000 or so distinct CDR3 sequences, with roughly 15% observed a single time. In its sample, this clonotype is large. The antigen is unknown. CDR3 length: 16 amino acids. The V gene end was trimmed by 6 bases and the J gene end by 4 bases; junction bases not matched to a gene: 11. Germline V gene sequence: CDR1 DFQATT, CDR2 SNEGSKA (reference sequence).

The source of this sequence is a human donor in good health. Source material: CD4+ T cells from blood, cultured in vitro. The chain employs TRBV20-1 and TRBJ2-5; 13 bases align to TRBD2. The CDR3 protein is CSATTSGRAKGETQYF. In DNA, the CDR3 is TGCAGTGCCACCACTAGCGGGAGGGCCAAGGGAGAGACCCAGTACTTC.